One sample yielded the 11 T cell receptor beta chains listed below, sequenced in a study of CD8 T cells in ankylosing spondylitis. TCRdb reanalysed the 5' RACE reads using MiXCR and keeps one entry per CDR3 protein. The table includes approximately 140,000 distinct CDR3 sequences, around two fifths detected once. Sequenced sample: synovial fluid, either unsorted or a sorted T cell fraction (not recorded which). The receptors come from a male donor with ankylosing spondylitis.

This clonotype was observed a handful of times. This chain uses TRBV20-1 with TRBJ2-4, with D perhaps given as TRBD1 or TRBD2 (5 bases each). The CDR3 spans 14 residues. The germline V and J ends were trimmed by 0 bases and 8 bases, with 14 bases remaining between them. Looked up from germline, CDR1 is DFQATT and CDR2 is SNEGSKA (reference sequence). The CDR3 nucleotides are TGCAGTGCTAGAGAGGGTTGGGGGAGTCACATTCAGTACTTC. The encoded protein is CSAREGWGSHIQYF.

This chain connects TRBV4-3 to TRBJ2-1; 8 bases agree with TRBD1. The germline V gene encodes CDR1 LGHNA and CDR2 YSLEER. This CDR3 comprises 16 residues. With 0 bases clipped from V and 3 bases from J, the junction kept 4 bases outside the gene matches. The CDR3 DNA reads TGCGCCAGCAGCCAAGATGTACAGGGGGGCTACAATGAGCAGTTCTTC. Its translation is CASSQDVQGGYNEQFF.

CDR3 bases: TGTGCCAGCAGTTCCGGACTAGCGGGTCGATTGGCAGATACGCAGTATTTT. Translating it yields CASSSGLAGRLADTQYF. The V and J genes are TRBV27 and TRBJ2-3; 11 nucleotides line up with TRBD2. V was pared by 4 bases and J by 4 bases, with 10 bases of the junction left unmatched. Per germline, CDR1 MNHEY and CDR2 SMNVEV (reference sequence). This CDR3 region has 17 residues.

This clonotype was recorded a few times. V gene TRBV7-8 combines with J gene TRBJ2-1, with TRBD2 matching 12 bases. After removal of 4 bases from V and 4 bases from J, the junction contained 5 bases not matched to a gene. The CDR3 loop spans 16 amino acids. The V gene's germline CDR1 is SGHVS and CDR2 FQNEAQ. The CDR3, as DNA: TGTGCCAGCAGCTCCCTAGCGGGAGGGCTTTACAATGAGCAGTTCTTC. It specifies CASSSLAGGLYNEQFF.

The chain joins TRBV2 to TRBJ2-6; D possibly matches TRBD1 or TRBD2 (5 bases each). V was shortened by 8 bases and J by 2 bases, with 22 bases between the two germline ends. Germline V lookup: CDR1 SNHLY, CDR2 FYNNEI. The CDR3 runs 18 residues. CDR3: CASGRKRQRTPGANVLTF. CDR3 DNA: TGTGCCAGCGGGAGAAAGAGACAGAGGACTCCTGGGGCCAACGTCCTGACTTTC.

The chain recombines TRBV20-1 with TRBJ1-5; a possible D gene is TRBD1 (5 bases). Germline V CDR1 and CDR2: DFQATT, SNEGSKA (reference sequence). The CDR3 covers 16 residues. V was clipped by 4 bases and J by 0 bases, with 16 bases between them. CDR3 in amino acids: CSATPWGLYSNQPQHF. The CDR3, as DNA: TGCAGTGCTACCCCGTGGGGCCTATATAGCAATCAGCCCCAGCATTTT.

The table lists this clonotype with a few counts. The CDR3 DNA follows: TGTGCCAGCAGCCCGCCGGGGGCCGCGAACACTGAAGCTTTCTTT. The encoded protein is CASSPPGAANTEAFF. V usage is TRBV5-4 and J usage is TRBJ1-1, with D possibly TRBD1 on 6 matching bases. The ends were cut back, 4 bases at V and 1 base at J, with 14 bases in the middle. The CDR3 runs 15 residues. Germline V lookup: CDR1 SGHNT, CDR2 YYREEE (reference sequence).

The CDR3: CASSTDKRAPMNTEAFF. In DNA form, the CDR3 reads TGTGCCAGCAGCACCGACAAGAGGGCCCCCATGAACACTGAAGCTTTCTTT. V usage is TRBV28 and J usage is TRBJ1-1; the D is unclear. CDR1 is MDHEN, CDR2 SYDVKM, per germline. This CDR3 contains 17 residues. V was clipped by 6 bases and J by 0 bases, with 20 bases between them.

The chain recombines TRBV7-9 with TRBJ1-1; weak D call: TRBD1 (6 bases). Looked up from germline, CDR1 is SEHNR and CDR2 is FQNEAQ (reference sequence). The CDR3 covers 16 residues. The V and J ends lost 1 base and 7 bases respectively, with 19 bases between them. CDR3 residues: CASSLVGGGPRVEAFF. For the CDR3, the DNA is TGTGCCAGCAGCTTAGTAGGCGGGGGCCCCCGGGTTGAAGCTTTCTTT.

The chain recombines TRBV9 with TRBJ2-7; 9 bases map to TRBD1. This CDR3 spans 14 amino acids. V trimming: 0 bases; J trimming: 2 bases; junction bases outside the gene matches: 0. Germline V CDR1 and CDR2: SGDLS, YYNGEE. CDR3 DNA: TGTGCCAGCAGCGTAGGGGACAGGGCCTACGAGCAGTACTTC. This gives the protein CASSVGDRAYEQYF.

This clonotype showed up just a few times. The V gene is TRBV2, the J gene TRBJ2-7; D not resolved. V was clipped by 2 bases and J by 3 bases, with 11 bases between them. Per germline, CDR1 SNHLY and CDR2 FYNNEI. The CDR3 extends over 14 amino acids. CDR3 in amino acids: CASSELPRSYEQYF. The CDR3 region has the DNA TGTGCCAGCAGTGAACTCCCCAGGAGCTACGAGCAGTACTTC.